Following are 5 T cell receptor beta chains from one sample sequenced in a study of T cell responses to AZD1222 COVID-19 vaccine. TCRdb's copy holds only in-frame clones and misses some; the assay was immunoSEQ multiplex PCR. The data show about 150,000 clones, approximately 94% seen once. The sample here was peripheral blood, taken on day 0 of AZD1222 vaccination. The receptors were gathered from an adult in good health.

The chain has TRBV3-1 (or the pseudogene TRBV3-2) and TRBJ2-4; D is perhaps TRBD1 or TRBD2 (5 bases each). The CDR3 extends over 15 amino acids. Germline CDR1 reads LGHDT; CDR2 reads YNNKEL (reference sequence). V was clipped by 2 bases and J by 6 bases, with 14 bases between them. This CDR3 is CASSQQYGDRNIQYF. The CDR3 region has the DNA TGTGCCAGCAGCCAACAGTACGGGGACCGAAACATTCAGTACTTC.

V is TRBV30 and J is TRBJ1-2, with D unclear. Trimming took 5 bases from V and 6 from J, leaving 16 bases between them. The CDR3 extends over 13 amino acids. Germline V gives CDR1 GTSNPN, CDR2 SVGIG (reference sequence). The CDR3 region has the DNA TGTGCCTGGTTCGCATACAGAGACAATGGCTACACCTTC. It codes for CAWFAYRDNGYTF.

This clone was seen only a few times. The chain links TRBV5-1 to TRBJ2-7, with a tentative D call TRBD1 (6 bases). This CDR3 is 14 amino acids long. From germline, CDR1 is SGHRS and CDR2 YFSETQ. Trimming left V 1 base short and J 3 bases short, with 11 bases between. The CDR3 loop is CASSLLRTDYEQYF. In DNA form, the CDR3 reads TGCGCCAGCAGCTTGTTGAGGACAGACTACGAGCAGTACTTC.

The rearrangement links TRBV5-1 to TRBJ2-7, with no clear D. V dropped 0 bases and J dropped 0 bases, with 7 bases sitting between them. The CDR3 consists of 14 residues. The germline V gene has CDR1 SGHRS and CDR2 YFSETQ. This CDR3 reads CASSLGTYSYEQYF. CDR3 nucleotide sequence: TGCGCCAGCAGCTTGGGGACCTACTCCTACGAGCAGTACTTC.

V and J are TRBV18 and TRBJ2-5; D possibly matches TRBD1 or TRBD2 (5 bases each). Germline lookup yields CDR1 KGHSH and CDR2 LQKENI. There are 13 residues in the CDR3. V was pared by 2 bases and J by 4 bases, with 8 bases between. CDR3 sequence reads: CASSPGGLETQYF. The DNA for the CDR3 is TGTGCCAGCTCACCAGGGGGTTTAGAGACCCAGTACTTC.